The TCR beta chain under discussion was sequenced for a study of T cells in Graves' hyperthyroidism and ophthalmopathy. Study-wide points: Most clonotypes expanded in the thyroid (above 0.001) were also present in blood.

This clonotype was recorded at least ten times. Its target is not known. Trimming shortened V by 0 bases and J by 1 base, and 9 bases separated the two germline ends. Germline CDR1 reads SGHRS; CDR2 reads YFSETQ. CDR3 length equals 15 residues. There were TCR beta CDR3 regions amplified from RNA transcripts. The HTBI primer set served for first-round RT-PCR of the TCR CDR3. A single record per CDR3 protein comes from TCRdb applying MiXCR to the multiplex PCR reads. The sample records fewer than 400,000 distinct CDR3 sequences, 16% being singletons. The rearrangement links TRBV5-1 to TRBJ2-3; D is ambiguous. The receptor comes from a man younger than 45 with Graves' hyperthyroidism. The sample consisted of blood. The CDR3 region is CASSLEGGRTDTQYF. Here the CDR3 DNA reads TGCGCCAGCAGCTTGGAGGGCGGCCGCACAGATACGCAGTATTTT.